This T cell receptor (beta chain) was identified in a study of blood T cell repertoires in COVID-19. Study information: Both acute and convalescent COVID-19 samples were obtained from the United States, Italy and Spain.

Before being deemed recovered, Cohort 3 donors had two negative PCRs, clearance, or symptom resolution. Data came from immunoSEQ multiplex PCR; TCRdb stores just in-frame clones and leaves some out. The sample holds 150,000 to 200,000 clones, around 90% seen once. Looked up from germline, CDR1 is ENHRY and CDR2 is SYGVKD. This CDR3 spans 16 amino acids. The J segment lost 0 bases and the V segment lost 3 bases, leaving 1 base of the junction unmatched. Sequenced material: PBMCs or T cells enriched from blood (not recorded which). The sequence was collected from a woman under 40 who had recovered from COVID-19. This rearrangement joins TRBV10-3 to TRBJ2-2; TRBD2 aligns across 10 bases. In nucleotides, the CDR3 is TGTGCCATCAGTGAACTAGCGGGGACGAACACCGGGGAGCTGTTTTTT. Its translation: CAISELAGTNTGELFF.